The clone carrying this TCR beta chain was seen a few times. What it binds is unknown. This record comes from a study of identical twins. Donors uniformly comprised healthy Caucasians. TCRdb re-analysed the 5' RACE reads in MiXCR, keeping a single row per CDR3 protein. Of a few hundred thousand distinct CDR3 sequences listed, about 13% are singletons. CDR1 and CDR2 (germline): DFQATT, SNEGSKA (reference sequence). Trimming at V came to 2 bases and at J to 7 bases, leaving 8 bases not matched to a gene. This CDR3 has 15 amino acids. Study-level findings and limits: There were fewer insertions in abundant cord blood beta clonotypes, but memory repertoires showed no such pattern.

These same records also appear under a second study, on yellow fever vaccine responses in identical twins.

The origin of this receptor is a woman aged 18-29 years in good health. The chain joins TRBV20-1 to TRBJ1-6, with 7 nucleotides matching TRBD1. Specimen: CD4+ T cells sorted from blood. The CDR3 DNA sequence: TGCAGTGCTAGAAGTGGAGAACAGGGGAATTCACCCCTCCACTTT. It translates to CSARSGEQGNSPLHF.